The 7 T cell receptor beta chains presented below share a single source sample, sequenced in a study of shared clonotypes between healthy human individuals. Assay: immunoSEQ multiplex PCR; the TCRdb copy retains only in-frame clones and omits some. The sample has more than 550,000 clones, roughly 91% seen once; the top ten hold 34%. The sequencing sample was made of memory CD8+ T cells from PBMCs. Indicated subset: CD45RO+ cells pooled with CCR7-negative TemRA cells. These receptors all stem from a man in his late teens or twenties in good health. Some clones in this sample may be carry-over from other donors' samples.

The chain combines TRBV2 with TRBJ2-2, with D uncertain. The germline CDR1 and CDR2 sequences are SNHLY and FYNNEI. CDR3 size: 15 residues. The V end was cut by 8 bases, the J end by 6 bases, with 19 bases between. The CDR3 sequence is CASLNSLIPAGELFF. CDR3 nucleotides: TGTGCCAGCCTGAATAGCTTGATTCCCGCCGGGGAGCTGTTTTTT.

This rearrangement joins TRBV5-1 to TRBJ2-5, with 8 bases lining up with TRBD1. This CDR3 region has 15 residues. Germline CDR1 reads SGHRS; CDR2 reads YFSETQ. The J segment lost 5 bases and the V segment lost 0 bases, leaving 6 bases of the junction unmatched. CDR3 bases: TGCGCCAGCAGCTTGGATCCAGGGGGCGAGGAGACCCAGTACTTC. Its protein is CASSLDPGGEETQYF.

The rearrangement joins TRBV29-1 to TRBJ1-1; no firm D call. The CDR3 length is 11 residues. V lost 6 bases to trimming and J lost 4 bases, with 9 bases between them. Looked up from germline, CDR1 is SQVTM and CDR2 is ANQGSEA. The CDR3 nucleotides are TGCAGCGTAATTGGTAGCACTGAAGCTTTCTTT. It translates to CSVIGSTEAFF.

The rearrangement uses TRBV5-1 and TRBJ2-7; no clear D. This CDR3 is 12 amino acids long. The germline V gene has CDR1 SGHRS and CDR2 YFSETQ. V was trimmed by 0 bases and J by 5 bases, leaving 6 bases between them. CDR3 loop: CASSLAGHEQYF. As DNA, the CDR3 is TGCGCCAGCAGCTTGGCAGGACACGAGCAGTACTTC.

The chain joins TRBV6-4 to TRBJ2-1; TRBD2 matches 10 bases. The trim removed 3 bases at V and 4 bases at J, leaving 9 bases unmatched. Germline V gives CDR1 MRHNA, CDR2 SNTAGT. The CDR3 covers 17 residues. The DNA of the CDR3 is TGTGCCAGCAGTGAACTAGCGGGACAAAGAGGGTACAATGAGCAGTTCTTC. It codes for CASSELAGQRGYNEQFF.

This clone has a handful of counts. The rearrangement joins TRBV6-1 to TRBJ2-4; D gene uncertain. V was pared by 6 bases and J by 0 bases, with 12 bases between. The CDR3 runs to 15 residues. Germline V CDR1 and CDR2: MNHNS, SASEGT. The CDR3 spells CASRPNFLAKNIQYF. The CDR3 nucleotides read TGTGCCAGCAGACCAAACTTCCTAGCCAAAAACATTCAGTACTTC.

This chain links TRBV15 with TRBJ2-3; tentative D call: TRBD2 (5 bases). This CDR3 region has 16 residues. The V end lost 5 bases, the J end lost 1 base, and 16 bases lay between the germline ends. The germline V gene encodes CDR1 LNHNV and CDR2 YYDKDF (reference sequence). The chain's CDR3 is CATSGSLGLRTDTQYF. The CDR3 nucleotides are TGTGCCACCAGCGGGAGCCTAGGGCTGCGCACAGATACGCAGTATTTT. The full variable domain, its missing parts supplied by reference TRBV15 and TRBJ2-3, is DAMVIQNPRYQVTQFGKPVTLSCSQTLNHNVMYWYQQKSSQAPKLLFHYYDKDFNNEADTPDNFQSRRPNTSFCFLDIRSPGLGDTAMYLCATSGSLGLRTDTQYFGPGTRLTVL.